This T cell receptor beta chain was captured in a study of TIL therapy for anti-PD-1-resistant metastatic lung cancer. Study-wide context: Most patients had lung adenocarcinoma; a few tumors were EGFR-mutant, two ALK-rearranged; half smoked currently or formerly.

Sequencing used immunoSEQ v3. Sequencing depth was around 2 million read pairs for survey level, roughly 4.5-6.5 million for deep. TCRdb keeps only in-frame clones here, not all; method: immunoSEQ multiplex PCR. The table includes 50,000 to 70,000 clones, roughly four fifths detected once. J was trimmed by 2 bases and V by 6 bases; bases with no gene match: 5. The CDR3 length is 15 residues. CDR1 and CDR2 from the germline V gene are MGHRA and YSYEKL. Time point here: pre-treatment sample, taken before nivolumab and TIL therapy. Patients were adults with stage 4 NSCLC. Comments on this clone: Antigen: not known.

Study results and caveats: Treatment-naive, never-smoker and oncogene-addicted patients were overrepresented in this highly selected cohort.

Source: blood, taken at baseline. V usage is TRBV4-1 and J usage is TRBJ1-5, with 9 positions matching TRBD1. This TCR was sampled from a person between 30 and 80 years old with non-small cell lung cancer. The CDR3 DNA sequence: TGCGCCAGCAGACGGGACAGGGCACGCAATCAGCCCCAGCATTTT. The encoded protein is CASRRDRARNQPQHF.